One and the same sample provided the 29 T cell receptor beta chains below, sequenced in a study of OX40 agonist ivuxolimab in advanced cancers. Sequenced by immunoSEQ multiplex PCR; TCRdb stores in-frame clones only, minus some. Here the sample spans tens of thousands of clones, around 85% being singletons. This specimen was CD4+ or CD8+ T cells sorted from blood, taken in a trial of the OX40 agonist ivuxolimab. The origin of the receptors is an adult with an advanced solid tumor such as melanoma, head and neck, liver or kidney cancer.

This clone was found a few times. The rearrangement links TRBV28 to TRBJ1-3; D is undetermined. V was shortened by 6 bases and J by 0 bases, with 18 bases between the two germline ends. Germline V CDR1 and CDR2: MDHEN, SYDVKM. This CDR3 spans 17 amino acids. The CDR3 reads CASSSIGGPRSGNTIYF. Here the CDR3 DNA reads TGTGCCAGCAGCTCTATCGGCGGGCCCCGCTCTGGAAACACCATATATTTT.

The chain joins TRBV9 to TRBJ2-7, with 8 bases aligning to TRBD2. V lost 0 bases to trimming and J lost 2 bases; unmatched junction nucleotides: 10. Germline CDR1 reads SGDLS; CDR2 reads YYNGEE. The CDR3 loop spans 17 amino acids. DNA for the CDR3: TGTGCCAGCAGCGTAGAGGCAGTAGCGGGACCGACCTACGAGCAGTACTTC. This translates into CASSVEAVAGPTYEQYF.

This clone was found a few times. This chain uses TRBV14 with TRBJ1-2, with D uncertain. This CDR3 has 16 amino acids. Germline-derived CDR1 and CDR2 are SGHDN and FVKESK. V lost 1 base to trimming and J lost 0 bases, with 12 bases between them. CDR3 sequence reads: CASSQGGGYSNYGYTF. CDR3 DNA: TGTGCCAGCAGCCAAGGTGGCGGATATTCTAACTATGGCTACACCTTC. The entire variable domain, with the rest obtained from reference TRBV14 and TRBJ1-2, is as follows: EAGVTQFPSHSVIEKGQTVTLRCDPISGHDNLYWYRRVMGKEIKFLLHFVKESKQDESGMPNNRFLAERTGGTYSTLKVQPAELEDSGVYFCASSQGGGYSNYGYTFGSGTRLTVV.

The chain is built from TRBV4-1 and TRBJ2-1; 7 bases are a match to TRBD2. Unmatched junction bases numbered 9, after V lost 3 bases and J lost 4 bases. The CDR3 extends over 16 amino acids. Germline V lookup: CDR1 MGHRA, CDR2 YSYEKL. Here the CDR3 DNA reads TGCGCCAGCAGCCACCCGTCTGGGGGGGGTTACAATGAGCAGTTCTTC. Amino acids: CASSHPSGGGYNEQFF.

The chain couples TRBV7-8 to TRBJ1-1; TRBD1 aligns across 10 bases. The CDR3 totals 16 residues. Germline CDR1 SGHVS, CDR2 FQNEAQ. Trimming removed 5 bases from V and 4 bases from J; junction bases left unmatched: 10. The CDR3 loop reads CASSVRTGGFFTEAFF. CDR3 nucleotide sequence: TGTGCCAGCAGCGTTCGGACAGGGGGTTTTTTCACTGAAGCTTTCTTT.

There are a few counts of this clone. The chain employs TRBV6-1 and TRBJ2-7; D is tentatively TRBD1 or TRBD2 (5 bases each). CDR1 is MNHNS, CDR2 SASEGT, per germline. V shed 6 bases and J shed 9 bases, with 21 bases lying between them. The CDR3 extends over 14 amino acids. The CDR3 protein is CASSPRDPKVGQYF. The DNA of the CDR3 is TGTGCCAGCAGCCCCAGGGACCCCAAAGTGGGGCAGTACTTC.

This chain uses TRBV6-6 with TRBJ2-7; no definite D call. The CDR3 extends over 14 amino acids. Trimming took off 11 bases at V and 6 bases at J, with 23 bases between the two ends. The germline V gene has CDR1 MNHNY and CDR2 SVGAGI (reference sequence). CDR3 residues: CAVFAVTDTFEQYF. In nucleotides, the CDR3 is TGTGCCGTTTTCGCGGTTACAGATACCTTCGAGCAGTACTTC.

The chain employs TRBV6-6 and TRBJ1-1; no reliable D call. Trimming left V 0 bases short and J 1 base short, with 6 bases between. CDR1 is MNHNY and CDR2 is SVGAGI in the germline V gene (reference sequence). CDR3 length equals 14 residues. The CDR3 is CASSYSPPNTEAFF. The CDR3 DNA is TGTGCCAGCAGTTACTCGCCCCCGAACACTGAAGCTTTCTTT.

The chain links TRBV29-1 to TRBJ2-1; possibly TRBD1 or TRBD2 for D (6 bases each). Germline V lookup: CDR1 SQVTM, CDR2 ANQGSEA. CDR3 size: 14 residues. Trimming pared 3 bases from V and 4 bases from J, leaving 13 bases between. The CDR3 DNA is TGCAGCGTTGATGAGGCGGGACATTACAATGAGCAGTTCTTC. Translation gives CSVDEAGHYNEQFF.

The chain joins TRBV4-1 to TRBJ1-1; tentatively, D is TRBD1 (6 bases). CDR3 length equals 18 residues. Trimming removed 3 bases at V and 0 bases at J, with 20 bases between. Germline CDR1 is MGHRA and CDR2 is YSYEKL. CDR3 sequence reads: CASSHPKKDSSMNTEAFF. The DNA of the CDR3 is TGCGCCAGCAGCCACCCAAAGAAGGACAGTTCTATGAACACTGAAGCTTTCTTT.

The CDR3 protein is CASRKSPGTGDADEQYF. CDR3 bases: TGTGCCAGCAGGAAGAGCCCCGGGACAGGGGATGCAGACGAGCAGTACTTC. The V call is TRBV7-6, the J call TRBJ2-7; 10 bases align to TRBD1. Per germline, CDR1 SGHVS and CDR2 FNYEAQ. V was clipped by 6 bases and J by 5 bases; unmatched bases: 16. The CDR3 totals 17 residues.

This clone was picked up a small number of times. The genes are TRBV7-9 and TRBJ1-2; the D is unclear. Germline-derived CDR1 and CDR2 are SEHNR and FQNEAQ (reference sequence). The ends were cut back, 0 bases at V and 6 bases at J, with 17 bases in the middle. This CDR3 comprises 16 residues. The CDR3 region is CASSLAQREPFNGYTF. CDR3 coding DNA: TGTGCCAGCAGCTTAGCCCAGCGAGAACCATTCAATGGCTACACCTTC.

This chain links TRBV5-6 with TRBJ2-7, with TRBD1 matching over 10 bases. After removal of 4 bases from V and 7 bases from J, the junction contained 8 bases not matched to a gene. This CDR3 has 14 amino acids. Germline loops: CDR1 SGHDT, CDR2 YYEEEE. For the CDR3, the DNA is TGTGCCAGCAGCCCGGGACAGGGGACGGGAGAGCAGTACTTC. Its protein is CASSPGQGTGEQYF.

This chain connects TRBV19 to TRBJ2-7; tentative D call: TRBD2 (6 bases). Germline V gives CDR1 LNHDA, CDR2 SQIVND (reference sequence). The CDR3 has 14 residues. V was trimmed by 5 bases and J by 3 bases, leaving 14 bases between them. In DNA, the CDR3 is TGTGCCAGTAGTCCGGGGACGCGGGGCTACGAGCAGTACTTC. Translation: CASSPGTRGYEQYF.

The gene calls are TRBV5-6 and TRBJ2-7; 8 bases match TRBD1. CDR1 and CDR2 from the germline V gene are SGHDT and YYEEEE. Unmatched junction bases numbered 9, after V lost 4 bases and J lost 0 bases. This CDR3 spans 16 amino acids. Here the CDR3 reads CASSLGTGRSSYEQYF. Written as DNA, the CDR3 is TGTGCCAGCAGCCTCGGGACAGGCCGAAGCTCCTACGAGCAGTACTTC. The full variable domain, in which reference TRBV5-6 and TRBJ2-7 provide the parts outside the CDR3, is DAGVTQSPTHLIKTRGQQVTLRCSPKSGHDTVSWYQQALGQGPQFIFQYYEEEERQRGNFPDRFSGHQFPNYSSELNVNALLLGDSALYLCASSLGTGRSSYEQYFGPGTRLTVT.

This clone showed up just once. The V and J genes are TRBV5-8 and TRBJ1-1, with D maybe TRBD1 (6 bases). The CDR3 is made up of 15 amino acids. Germline V gene data show CDR1 as SGHTS and CDR2 as YDEGEE. Trimming removed 0 bases from V and 5 bases from J, with 14 bases in between. This CDR3 reads CASSLDPGAGTEAFF. The CDR3 nucleotides are TGTGCCAGCAGCTTGGATCCGGGGGCCGGGACTGAAGCTTTCTTT.

The chain uses TRBV28 and TRBJ2-1; TRBD2 aligns across 9 bases. The CDR3 spans 15 residues. V shed 5 bases and J 9 bases; nucleotides not matched to a gene: 11. Germline values: CDR1 MDHEN, CDR2 SYDVKM. Written as DNA, the CDR3 is TGTGCCAGCAGTCAACCCCGCGGGGGGGCCATTGAGCAGTTCTTC. This encodes CASSQPRGGAIEQFF.

This rearrangement joins TRBV28 to TRBJ1-1, with D perhaps TRBD1 (6 bases). Germline V gene sequence: CDR1 MDHEN, CDR2 SYDVKM. Trimming took 5 bases from V and 4 from J, leaving 17 bases between them. This CDR3 region has 15 residues. CDR3 region: CASSQIGGGSTEAFF. As DNA, the CDR3 is TGTGCCAGCAGTCAAATCGGGGGCGGGAGCACTGAAGCTTTCTTT. Together with reference TRBV28 and TRBJ1-1, the CDR3 gives the full variable domain: DVKVTQSSRYLVKRTGEKVFLECVQDMDHENMFWYRQDPGLGLRLIYFSYDVKMKEKGDIPEGYSVSREKKERFSLILESASTNQTSMYLCASSQIGGGSTEAFFGQGTRLTVV.

About this clone: At one of its ends the junction is not consistent with the germline gene, which may arise from a read error. Different DNA sequences within this sample yield the same CDR3. The chain joins TRBV27 to TRBJ2-2, with D unresolved. This CDR3 contains 13 residues. Germline CDR1 is MNHEY and CDR2 is SMNVEV (reference sequence). CDR3 sequence: CASRLLDVGELFF. DNA of the CDR3: TGTGCTAGCAGATTGCTCGATGTCGGGGAGCTGTTTTTT.

V gene TRBV28 combines with J gene TRBJ1-5, with D maybe TRBD1 (6 bases). The CDR3 contains 16 residues. The V and J ends lost 6 bases and 3 bases respectively, with 18 bases between them. Germline CDR1 and CDR2: MDHEN and SYDVKM. This CDR3 is CASSPVGAGDNQPQHF. In DNA, the CDR3 is TGTGCCAGCAGCCCCGTGGGGGCAGGGGACAATCAGCCCCAGCATTTT.

The chain recombines TRBV6-1 with TRBJ2-7; weak D call: TRBD1 (5 bases). Trimming pared 0 bases from V and 3 bases from J, leaving 12 bases between. In germline, CDR1 is MNHNS, CDR2 SASEGT. There are 15 residues in the CDR3. The CDR3 loop is CASSEAQGLIYEQYF. DNA for the CDR3: TGTGCCAGCAGTGAAGCTCAGGGCCTGATCTACGAGCAGTACTTC.

This sequence joins TRBV5-8 and TRBJ2-7; D remains ambiguous. The CDR3 loop spans 13 amino acids. Germline V gene data show CDR1 as SGHTS and CDR2 as YDEGEE. Trimming pared 2 bases from V and 5 bases from J, leaving 11 bases between. The CDR3 DNA reads TGTGCCAGCAGCTTTCAGGTTTACGACGAGCAGTACTTC. This gives the protein CASSFQVYDEQYF.

This chain uses TRBV11-1 with TRBJ1-5; the match to TRBD1 covers 8 bases. Trimming cost V 5 bases and J 2 bases; bases outside gene matches: 5. This CDR3 is built from 15 residues. The V gene's germline CDR1 is SGHAT and CDR2 FQDESV (reference sequence). CDR3 nucleotides: TGTGCCAGCAGCGTGGACAGGGATGGCAATCAGCCCCAGCATTTT. The encoded protein is CASSVDRDGNQPQHF.

The chain carries TRBV19 and TRBJ1-2, with 8 bases matching TRBD1. There are 14 residues in the CDR3. Losses at the gene ends were 7 bases for V and 3 bases for J; bases not matched to a gene: 7. CDR1 is LNHDA and CDR2 is SQIVND in the germline V gene (reference sequence). The CDR3 DNA follows: TGTGCCAGTACTTCAGGGGGCCTTGACTATGGCTACACCTTC. This sequence encodes CASTSGGLDYGYTF.

The rearrangement uses TRBV7-9 and TRBJ2-1; D possibly corresponds to TRBD2 (5 bases). This CDR3 comprises 14 residues. Germline CDR1 and CDR2: SEHNR and FQNEAQ (reference sequence). Trimming pared 6 bases from V and 7 bases from J, leaving 16 bases between. CDR3 bases: TGTGCCAGCAGGCGGGCCCTATCGAAGAATGAGCAGTTCTTC. Its translation: CASRRALSKNEQFF.

The V and J genes are TRBV5-1 and TRBJ2-3; tentative D call: TRBD2 (6 bases). Trimming removed 2 bases from V and 2 bases from J, with 9 bases in between. The CDR3 has 14 residues. Per the germline V gene, CDR1 is SGHRS and CDR2 is YFSETQ. Written as DNA, the CDR3 is TGCGCCAGCAGCTTTTGGGGGGACACAGATACGCAGTATTTT. Its protein is CASSFWGDTDTQYF.

The rearrangement uses TRBV6-5 and TRBJ2-7; D gene ambiguous. Deletions cut 0 bases from V and 4 bases from J, with 10 bases between. The CDR3 is made up of 14 amino acids. In germline, CDR1 is MNHEY, CDR2 SVGAGI. CDR3 in amino acids: CASSYSRNLYEQYF. CDR3 in DNA: TGTGCCAGCAGTTACTCGAGGAACCTTTACGAGCAGTACTTC.

CDR3: CASSRSTIRSTDTQYF. CDR3 DNA: TGCGCCAGCAGCCGTAGTACTATACGGTCCACAGATACGCAGTATTTT. The chain uses TRBV5-1 and TRBJ2-3; no definite D call. In germline, CDR1 is SGHRS, CDR2 YFSETQ. Trimming left V 4 bases short and J 2 bases short, with 17 bases between. The CDR3 has 16 residues. The full variable domain, rest sourced from reference TRBV5-1 and TRBJ2-3, is KAGVTQTPRYLIKTRGQQVTLSCSPISGHRSVSWYQQTPGQGLQFLFEYFSETQRNKGNFPGRFSGRQFSNSRSEMNVSTLELGDSALYLCASSRSTIRSTDTQYFGPGTRLTVL.

This clone has a single count. This chain links TRBV7-6 with TRBJ2-2; TRBD1 matches at 9 bases. The CDR3 extends over 14 amino acids. The germline V gene has CDR1 SGHVS and CDR2 FNYEAQ. With 10 bases clipped from V and 6 bases from J, the junction kept 9 bases outside the gene matches. CDR3 bases: TGTGCCACCCCGGGACAGGGAAGGCCCGGGGAGCTGTTTTTT. This sequence encodes CATPGQGRPGELFF.